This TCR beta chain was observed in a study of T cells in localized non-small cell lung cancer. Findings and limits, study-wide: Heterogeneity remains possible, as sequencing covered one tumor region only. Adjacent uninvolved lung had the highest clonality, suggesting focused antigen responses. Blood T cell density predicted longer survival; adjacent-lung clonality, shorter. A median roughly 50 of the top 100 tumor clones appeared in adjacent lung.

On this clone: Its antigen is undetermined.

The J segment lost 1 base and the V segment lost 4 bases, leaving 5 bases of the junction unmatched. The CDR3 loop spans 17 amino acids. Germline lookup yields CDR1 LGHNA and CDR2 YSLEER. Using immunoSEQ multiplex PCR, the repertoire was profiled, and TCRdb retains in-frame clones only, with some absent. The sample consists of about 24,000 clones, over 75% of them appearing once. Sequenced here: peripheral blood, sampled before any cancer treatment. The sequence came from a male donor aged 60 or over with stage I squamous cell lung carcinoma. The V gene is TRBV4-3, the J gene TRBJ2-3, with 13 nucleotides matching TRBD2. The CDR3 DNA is TGCGCCAGCAGCCCGCGACTAGCGGGAGGACGCACAGATACGCAGTATTTT. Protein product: CASSPRLAGGRTDTQYF.